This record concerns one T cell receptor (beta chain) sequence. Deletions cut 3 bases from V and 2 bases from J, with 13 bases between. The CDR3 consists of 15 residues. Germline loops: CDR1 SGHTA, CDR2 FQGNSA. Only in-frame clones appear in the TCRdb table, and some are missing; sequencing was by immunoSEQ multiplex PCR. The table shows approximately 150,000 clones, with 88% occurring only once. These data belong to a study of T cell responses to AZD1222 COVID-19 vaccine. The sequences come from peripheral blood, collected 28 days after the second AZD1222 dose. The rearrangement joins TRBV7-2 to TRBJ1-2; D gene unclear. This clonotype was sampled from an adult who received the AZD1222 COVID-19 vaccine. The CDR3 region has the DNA TGTGCCAGCAGCTTTCCGGACGCTAACAACTATGGCTACACCTTC. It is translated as CASSFPDANNYGYTF. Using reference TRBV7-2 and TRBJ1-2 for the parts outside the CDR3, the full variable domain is GAGVSQSPSNKVTEKGKDVELRCDPISGHTALYWYRQSLGQGLEFLIYFQGNSAPDKSGLPSDRFSAERTGGSVSTLTIQRTQQEDSAVYLCASSFPDANNYGYTFGSGTRLTVV.